Each of the 20 T cell receptor beta chains below was sequenced from the same sample in a study of T cell changes during pregnancy in multiple sclerosis. Sequenced by immunoSEQ multiplex PCR; TCRdb stores in-frame clones only, minus some. Of about 17,000 clones in the sample, 80% to 90% were seen once. Sequences were derived from CD8+ T cells from peripheral blood mononuclear cells, sampled in the third trimester of pregnancy. The receptors shown here come from a female donor in good health, enrolled as a control in a pregnancy study.

The chain is built from TRBV27 and TRBJ2-1; tentative D call: TRBD2 (5 bases). CDR3 length equals 14 residues. CDR1 is MNHEY and CDR2 is SMNVEV in the germline V gene (reference sequence). V lost 5 bases, J lost 3 bases, and 11 bases lay in between. The CDR3 protein is CASSPWTFYNEQFF. CDR3 DNA sequence: TGTGCCAGCAGTCCCTGGACTTTCTACAATGAGCAGTTCTTC.

This chain links TRBV18 with TRBJ2-5, with 9 bases fitting TRBD1. J lost 2 bases, V lost 5 bases, and 6 bases had no gene match. Germline values: CDR1 KGHSH, CDR2 LQKENI. The length of the CDR3 is 15 residues. CDR3 loop: CASSASDRGQETQYF. The CDR3 DNA sequence: TGTGCCAGCTCAGCGTCCGACAGGGGGCAAGAGACCCAGTACTTC.

This chain joins TRBV30 and TRBJ2-1, with TRBD1 matching 7 bases. The CDR3 contains 15 residues. CDR1 and CDR2 (germline): GTSNPN, SVGIG (reference sequence). V gave up 3 bases and J gave up 8 bases; unmatched junction bases: 13. The CDR3 nucleotides are TGTGCCTGGAGGGGACCGGGACAGACAGGAGATGAGCAGTTCTTC. Amino acids: CAWRGPGQTGDEQFF.

V gene TRBV30 combines with J gene TRBJ1-5; D unclear. Germline V gene data show CDR1 as GTSNPN and CDR2 as SVGIG (reference sequence). Trimming cost V 4 bases and J 0 bases, with 7 bases left between them. The CDR3 is 13 amino acids. CDR3 amino acids: CAWTTYSNQPQHF. The CDR3 nucleotides are TGTGCCTGGACAACTTATAGCAATCAGCCCCAGCATTTT.

The chain is built from TRBV10-3 and TRBJ1-1, with D maybe TRBD1 (6 bases). The germline V gene has CDR1 ENHRY and CDR2 SYGVKD. Deletions cut 3 bases from V and 0 bases from J, with 23 bases between. There are 19 residues in the CDR3. CDR3 in amino acids: CAISDAFDRSAIMNTEAFF. DNA for the CDR3: TGTGCCATCAGTGACGCGTTCGACAGGTCCGCTATTATGAACACTGAAGCTTTCTTT.

The chain combines TRBV21-1 with TRBJ2-7; the table's TRBD1 call for D was not verified on the DNA. TRBV21-1 is classified as a pseudogene. The CDR3 covers 16 residues. The CDR3 loop is CASSSTRRTGGSEQYF. CDR3 in DNA: TGTGCCAGCAGCTCCACGAGGCGGACAGGGGGTAGCGAGCAGTACTTC.

This chain joins TRBV9 and TRBJ2-7; perhaps TRBD1 as D (5 bases). Trimming stripped 4 bases from V and 5 bases from J, with 16 bases between. This CDR3 comprises 14 residues. Germline lookup yields CDR1 SGDLS and CDR2 YYNGEE. CDR3 nucleotides: TGTGCCAGCAGCCCACGGCCAGGGTCCCACGAGCAGTACTTC. Its translation: CASSPRPGSHEQYF.

The chain is built from TRBV28 and TRBJ2-7; 7 positions agree with TRBD1. CDR1 and CDR2 from the germline V gene are MDHEN and SYDVKM. The junction had 3 bases not matched to a gene; V was cut back by 6 bases and J by 1 base. There are 13 residues in the CDR3. The CDR3, as DNA: TGTGCCAGCAGCCCGACAGGGTCCTACGAGCAGTACTTC. Protein product: CASSPTGSYEQYF.

The chain uses TRBV11-2 and TRBJ2-1, with a tentative D call TRBD1 (6 bases). CDR1 SGHAT and CDR2 FQNNGV come from the germline V gene. The V gene lost 4 bases and the J gene lost 7 bases, with 14 bases spanning the gap. CDR3 length equals 14 residues. The CDR3 DNA follows: TGTGCCAGCAGCTCCTGGGACATGAGGAATGAGCAGTTCTTC. It specifies CASSSWDMRNEQFF.

This sequence joins TRBV27 and TRBJ2-1; D might be TRBD2 (5 bases). Germline CDR1 reads MNHEY; CDR2 reads SMNVEV (reference sequence). This CDR3 is built from 16 residues. V was clipped by 0 bases and J by 3 bases, with 12 bases between them. The chain's CDR3 is CASSLSIGELYNEQFF. In nucleotides, the CDR3 is TGTGCCAGCAGTTTATCGATTGGGGAGCTCTACAATGAGCAGTTCTTC.

V and J are TRBV28 and TRBJ2-1, with TRBD1 matching over 10 bases. The CDR3 length is 16 residues. V was pared by 7 bases and J by 0 bases, with 6 bases of the junction left unmatched. Germline values: CDR1 MDHEN, CDR2 SYDVKM. For the CDR3, the DNA is TGTGCCAGCAACCTCCGGGACAGGGGCTCCTACAATGAGCAGTTCTTC. This gives the protein CASNLRDRGSYNEQFF.

This rearrangement joins TRBV6-4 to TRBJ2-1, with TRBD2 identical over 7 bases. The CDR3 is 15 residues long. The germline CDR1 and CDR2 sequences are MRHNA and SNTAGT. The J segment lost 5 bases and the V segment lost 5 bases, leaving 9 bases of the junction unmatched. The CDR3 DNA follows: TGTGCCAGCAGTCCCTCTAGCGGTAGCCACAATGAGCAGTTCTTC. It encodes CASSPSSGSHNEQFF.

This clone was found once. This chain uses TRBV28 with TRBJ2-1; 8 bases match TRBD2. Germline V gene sequence: CDR1 MDHEN, CDR2 SYDVKM. Unmatched junction bases numbered 11, after V lost 5 bases and J lost 5 bases. The CDR3 length is 16 residues. Here the CDR3 reads CASSKLSSGSHNEQFF. CDR3 nucleotide sequence: TGTGCCAGCAGTAAGTTGTCCAGCGGGAGCCACAATGAGCAGTTCTTC. The full variable domain, rest sourced from reference TRBV28 and TRBJ2-1, is DVKVTQSSRYLVKRTGEKVFLECVQDMDHENMFWYRQDPGLGLRLIYFSYDVKMKEKGDIPEGYSVSREKKERFSLILESASTNQTSMYLCASSKLSSGSHNEQFFGPGTRLTVL.

As regards this clone: A read error may account for a junction end that differs from germline. CDR3 region: CASNQVDSLTGELFF. CDR3 in DNA: TGCGCCAGCAACCAAGTGGACAGTTTGACCGGGGAGCTGTTTTTT. J is TRBJ2-2 and V is TRBV4-1; perhaps TRBD1 as D (6 bases). Germline V gives CDR1 MGHRA, CDR2 YSYEKL. The CDR3 has 15 amino acids.

V and J are TRBV15 and TRBJ2-3; D might be TRBD2 (6 bases). Germline CDR1 reads LNHNV; CDR2 reads YYDKDF (reference sequence). V lost 8 bases and J 3 bases, leaving 18 bases between the germline ends. This CDR3 contains 15 residues. CDR3 sequence (DNA): TGTGCCACCTCTGGAGGGTCTAGCGTAACAGATACGCAGTATTTT. Translated, it gives CATSGGSSVTDTQYF.

This chain uses TRBV4-1 with TRBJ2-1, with D tentatively TRBD2 (5 bases). CDR1 and CDR2 (germline): MGHRA, YSYEKL. The CDR3 extends over 16 amino acids. V was clipped by 0 bases and J by 8 bases, with 17 bases between them. This chain's CDR3 is CASSQDPATSLDEQFF. The DNA of the CDR3 is TGCGCCAGCAGCCAAGACCCGGCCACTAGTTTGGATGAGCAGTTCTTC.

The rearrangement links TRBV4-1 to TRBJ1-6; the D is unclear. V shed 0 bases and J shed 8 bases, with 8 bases lying between them. The CDR3 runs to 14 residues. Per the germline V gene, CDR1 is MGHRA and CDR2 is YSYEKL. In DNA, the CDR3 is TGCGCCAGCAGCCAAGAGGATAGCTATTCACCCCTCCACTTT. The encoded protein is CASSQEDSYSPLHF.

This clone was seen more than once but under ten times. This chain connects TRBV19 to TRBJ2-7; 9 nucleotides match TRBD2. V lost 3 bases to trimming and J lost 4 bases; unmatched junction nucleotides: 7. The CDR3 runs to 15 residues. Germline V lookup: CDR1 LNHDA, CDR2 SQIVND (reference sequence). The chain's CDR3 is CASSIGVAGEYEQYF. The CDR3, as DNA: TGTGCCAGTAGTATTGGGGTAGCGGGAGAATACGAGCAGTACTTC.

This clone showed up just once. This chain uses TRBV6-4 with TRBJ2-7; possibly TRBD2 for D (5 bases). Germline assignment: CDR1 MRHNA and CDR2 SNTAGT. V lost 0 bases, J lost 3 bases, and 15 bases lay in between. CDR3 length: 16 amino acids. The DNA for the CDR3 is TGTGCCAGCAGTGACTCTGCGGGCAGGATCAACTACGAGCAGTACTTC. Amino acid sequence: CASSDSAGRINYEQYF.

This clone was counted a single time. This chain uses TRBV9 with TRBJ1-2, with D unresolved. The V gene lost 2 bases and the J gene lost 12 bases, with 5 bases spanning the gap. This CDR3 is built from 9 residues. CDR1 and CDR2 (germline): SGDLS, YYNGEE. The CDR3 sequence is CASSVRDTF. DNA of the CDR3: TGTGCCAGCAGCGTCCGGGACACCTTC.